A selection of T cell receptor beta chains follows, all from one sample in a study of radiotherapy plus CTLA-4 blockade in lung cancer. Using immunoSEQ multiplex PCR, the repertoire was profiled, and TCRdb retains in-frame clones only, with some absent. The table lists over 95,000 clones, around 79% of them singletons, with around 2.8% in the top ten. Sequencing was performed on peripheral blood, taken from a patient treated with radiotherapy plus ipilimumab. All receptors derive from a human donor with non-small cell lung cancer who had a partial response to radiotherapy plus ipilimumab. Some clones in this sample may be carry-over from other donors' samples. Each CDR3 is given with its conserved first and last residue. D genes are given only for firm matches. Some rows have no size entry. The others give once, few or many, or a class for an expanded clone.

CSVGSGGGETQYF TGCAGCGTTGGTTCGGGGGGGGGTGAGACCCAGTACTTC TRBD2 TRBJ2-5 few TRBV29-1
CASSHQDTEAFF TGTGCCAGCAGCCACCAGGACACTGAAGCTTTCTTT - TRBJ1-1 - TRBV7-9
CASSLGPSGAYSYNEQFF TGCGCCAGCAGCTTGGGACCCAGCGGAGCTTACTCCTACAATGAGCAGTTCTTC - TRBJ2-1 - TRBV5-1
CSVAQRGGEGEQFF TGCAGCGTTGCCCAGCGGGGGGGCGAGGGTGAGCAGTTCTTC TRBD2 TRBJ2-1 - TRBV29-1
CSVWTPNTEAFF TGCAGCGTATGGACACCGAACACTGAAGCTTTCTTT - TRBJ1-1 - TRBV29-1
CASSERLAVHEQFF TGCGCCAGCAGCGAACGACTAGCGGTCCATGAGCAGTTCTTC TRBD2 TRBJ2-1 - TRBV5-1
CASRQTSFAYEQYF TGTGCCAGCAGGCAGACATCTTTTGCCTACGAGCAGTACTTC - TRBJ2-7 once TRBV6-1
CASSSRRTGGREQYF TGTGCCAGCAGCTCGCGTCGGACAGGGGGTCGCGAGCAGTACTTC TRBD1 TRBJ2-7 - TRBV7-9
CASSFGRQTVYGYTF TGTGCCAGCAGCTTCGGACGACAGACCGTTTATGGCTACACCTTC - TRBJ1-2 - TRBV5-4
CASSPRRRTEAFF TGTGCCAGCAGCCCCCGGAGGAGAACTGAAGCTTTCTTT - TRBJ1-1 - TRBV7-2
CASSSDGVYGYTF TGTGCCAGCAGCTCCGACGGAGTCTATGGCTACACCTTC - TRBJ1-2 - TRBV7-9
CASSPGGEQYF TGTGCCAGCAGCCCGGGGGGCGAGCAGTACTTC TRBD2 TRBJ2-7 - TRBV9
CATDAAGENTEAFF TGTGCCACCGATGCGGCAGGGGAAAACACTGAAGCTTTCTTT - TRBJ1-1 - TRBV15
CASSFRASTEQYF TGTGCCAGCAGCTTCAGGGCGTCCACCGAGCAGTACTTC - TRBJ2-7 - TRBV7-2
CASSEFLGSEITGELFF TGTGCCAGCAGTGAATTTTTAGGGAGCGAGATCACCGGGGAGCTGTTTTTT - TRBJ2-2 - TRBV2
CASSSPGQPTDTQYF TGTGCCAGCAGTTCTCCGGGACAGCCCACAGATACGCAGTATTTT TRBD1 TRBJ2-3 once TRBV28
CASSDFGPTTGELFF TGCGCCAGCAGTGACTTTGGGCCGACCACCGGGGAGCTGTTTTTT - TRBJ2-2 few TRBV10-2
CASSLTGPINEQFF TGTGCCAGCAGTTTAACAGGTCCTATCAATGAGCAGTTCTTC - TRBJ2-1 - TRBV28
CASSMPGLAGGEETQYF TGTGCCAGCAGCATGCCGGGACTAGCGGGAGGGGAAGAGACCCAGTACTTC TRBD2 TRBJ2-5 few TRBV7-9
CASSVDYTSTDTQYF TGCGCCAGCAGCGTGGACTACACTAGCACAGATACGCAGTATTTT - TRBJ2-3 - TRBV5-1
CASMREPGANVLTF TGTGCCAGCATGAGGGAACCTGGGGCCAACGTCCTGACTTTC - TRBJ2-6 - TRBV6-1
CASSLLLAGEGELFF TGCGCCAGCAGCTTGTTGCTAGCGGGAGAGGGAGAGCTGTTTTTT TRBD2 TRBJ2-2 - TRBV5-1
CASTPRDRVHTDTQYF TGTGCCAGTACCCCCCGGGACAGGGTCCACACAGATACGCAGTATTTT TRBD1 TRBJ2-3 - TRBV19
CASSSTGVGTQYF TGTGCCAGCAGCTCGACGGGGGTAGGGACGCAGTATTTT - TRBJ2-3 - TRBV11-3
CASSRSTGPATNEKLFF TGTGCCAGCAGCCGATCGACAGGCCCCGCAACTAATGAAAAACTGTTTTTT - TRBJ1-4 - TRBV11-3
CASSLEGWGEQFF TGTGCCAGCAGCTTAGAGGGATGGGGTGAGCAGTTCTTC - TRBJ2-1 - TRBV7-3
CASSLGQGAFSYEQYF TGTGCCAGCAGCTTAGGACAGGGGGCTTTCTCCTACGAGCAGTACTTC TRBD1 TRBJ2-7 - TRBV7-9
CASGWTGNYGYTF TGTGCCAGCGGATGGACAGGGAACTATGGCTACACCTTC TRBD1 TRBJ1-2 - TRBV6-1
CASSLGTGGTYEQYF TGTGCCAGCAGCTTAGGGACGGGGGGGACCTACGAGCAGTACTTC TRBD2 TRBJ2-7 - TRBV7-7
CASSSAHRGHYGYTF TGTGCCAGCAGTTCCGCCCACAGGGGTCACTATGGCTACACCTTC TRBD1 TRBJ1-2 - TRBV6-6
CASSAPLAGGREQYF TGTGCCAGCAGTGCCCCACTAGCGGGAGGCAGGGAGCAGTACTTC TRBD2 TRBJ2-7 - TRBV28
CASSLPAGRGAQYF TGTGCCAGCAGCTTACCGGCGGGGCGGGGGGCCCAGTACTTC TRBD2 TRBJ2-5 - TRBV7-2
CASSAGTGNTGELFF TGCGCCAGCAGCGCCGGGACAGGGAACACCGGGGAGCTGTTTTTT TRBD1 TRBJ2-2 - TRBV5-1
CASSPLAGEGSGNTIYF TGTGCCAGCTCACCACTTGCAGGGGAGGGCTCTGGAAACACCATATATTTT - TRBJ1-3 few TRBV18
CSVVTGDTQYF TGCAGCGTTGTTACGGGGGATACGCAGTATTTT - TRBJ2-3 - TRBV29-1
CASSPDEGLNTEAFF TGTGCCAGTAGTCCGGATGAGGGCTTGAACACTGAAGCTTTCTTT - TRBJ1-1 once TRBV19
CASSPLGGGAGELFF TGTGCCAGCAGCCCCTTGGGCGGGGGCGCCGGGGAGCTGTTTTTT - TRBJ2-2 - TRBV7-3
CASSPLGSGGTSTDTQYF TGTGCCAGCTCACCCTTGGGTAGCGGGGGAACTAGCACAGATACGCAGTATTTT TRBD2 TRBJ2-3 - TRBV18
CAWSVGDRGYEQYF TGTGCCTGGAGTGTAGGGGACAGGGGTTACGAGCAGTACTTC TRBD1 TRBJ2-7 few TRBV30
CASRLGQGVENSPLHF TGTGCCAGCAGGTTGGGACAGGGGGTCGAGAATTCACCCCTCCACTTT TRBD1 TRBJ1-6 - TRBV27